This record covers a single TCR beta chain. Its target is not known. The data are from a study of tumor-infiltrating lymphocytes in localized non-small cell lung cancer. At the level of the study: The cohort mixed smokers and never-smokers, several histologies, and some post-neoadjuvant-chemotherapy samples.

The protocol was immunoSEQ multiplex PCR, while the TCRdb copy is restricted to in-frame clones and leaves out a portion. Seen here are 2,500 to 3,500 clones, roughly 55% observed once, and the top ten hold 20% to 25%. CDR3 size: 18 residues. The V segment lost 7 bases and the J segment 0 bases; nucleotides outside the gene matches: 12. Germline V gives CDR1 MDHEN, CDR2 SYDVKM. Findings and limits, study-wide: IM1 and IM2 tumors showed no difference in T-cell fraction.

Sequencing was carried out using uninvolved lung tissue not adjacent to the tumor. The chain employs TRBV28 and TRBJ2-6, with 7 bases lining up with TRBD1. The receptor was isolated from a human donor with non-small cell lung cancer. The CDR3 nucleotides read TGTGCCAGCAAAGGAACAGGGGCCATCCTCTCTGGGGCCAACGTCCTGACTTTC. This codes for CASKGTGAILSGANVLTF.